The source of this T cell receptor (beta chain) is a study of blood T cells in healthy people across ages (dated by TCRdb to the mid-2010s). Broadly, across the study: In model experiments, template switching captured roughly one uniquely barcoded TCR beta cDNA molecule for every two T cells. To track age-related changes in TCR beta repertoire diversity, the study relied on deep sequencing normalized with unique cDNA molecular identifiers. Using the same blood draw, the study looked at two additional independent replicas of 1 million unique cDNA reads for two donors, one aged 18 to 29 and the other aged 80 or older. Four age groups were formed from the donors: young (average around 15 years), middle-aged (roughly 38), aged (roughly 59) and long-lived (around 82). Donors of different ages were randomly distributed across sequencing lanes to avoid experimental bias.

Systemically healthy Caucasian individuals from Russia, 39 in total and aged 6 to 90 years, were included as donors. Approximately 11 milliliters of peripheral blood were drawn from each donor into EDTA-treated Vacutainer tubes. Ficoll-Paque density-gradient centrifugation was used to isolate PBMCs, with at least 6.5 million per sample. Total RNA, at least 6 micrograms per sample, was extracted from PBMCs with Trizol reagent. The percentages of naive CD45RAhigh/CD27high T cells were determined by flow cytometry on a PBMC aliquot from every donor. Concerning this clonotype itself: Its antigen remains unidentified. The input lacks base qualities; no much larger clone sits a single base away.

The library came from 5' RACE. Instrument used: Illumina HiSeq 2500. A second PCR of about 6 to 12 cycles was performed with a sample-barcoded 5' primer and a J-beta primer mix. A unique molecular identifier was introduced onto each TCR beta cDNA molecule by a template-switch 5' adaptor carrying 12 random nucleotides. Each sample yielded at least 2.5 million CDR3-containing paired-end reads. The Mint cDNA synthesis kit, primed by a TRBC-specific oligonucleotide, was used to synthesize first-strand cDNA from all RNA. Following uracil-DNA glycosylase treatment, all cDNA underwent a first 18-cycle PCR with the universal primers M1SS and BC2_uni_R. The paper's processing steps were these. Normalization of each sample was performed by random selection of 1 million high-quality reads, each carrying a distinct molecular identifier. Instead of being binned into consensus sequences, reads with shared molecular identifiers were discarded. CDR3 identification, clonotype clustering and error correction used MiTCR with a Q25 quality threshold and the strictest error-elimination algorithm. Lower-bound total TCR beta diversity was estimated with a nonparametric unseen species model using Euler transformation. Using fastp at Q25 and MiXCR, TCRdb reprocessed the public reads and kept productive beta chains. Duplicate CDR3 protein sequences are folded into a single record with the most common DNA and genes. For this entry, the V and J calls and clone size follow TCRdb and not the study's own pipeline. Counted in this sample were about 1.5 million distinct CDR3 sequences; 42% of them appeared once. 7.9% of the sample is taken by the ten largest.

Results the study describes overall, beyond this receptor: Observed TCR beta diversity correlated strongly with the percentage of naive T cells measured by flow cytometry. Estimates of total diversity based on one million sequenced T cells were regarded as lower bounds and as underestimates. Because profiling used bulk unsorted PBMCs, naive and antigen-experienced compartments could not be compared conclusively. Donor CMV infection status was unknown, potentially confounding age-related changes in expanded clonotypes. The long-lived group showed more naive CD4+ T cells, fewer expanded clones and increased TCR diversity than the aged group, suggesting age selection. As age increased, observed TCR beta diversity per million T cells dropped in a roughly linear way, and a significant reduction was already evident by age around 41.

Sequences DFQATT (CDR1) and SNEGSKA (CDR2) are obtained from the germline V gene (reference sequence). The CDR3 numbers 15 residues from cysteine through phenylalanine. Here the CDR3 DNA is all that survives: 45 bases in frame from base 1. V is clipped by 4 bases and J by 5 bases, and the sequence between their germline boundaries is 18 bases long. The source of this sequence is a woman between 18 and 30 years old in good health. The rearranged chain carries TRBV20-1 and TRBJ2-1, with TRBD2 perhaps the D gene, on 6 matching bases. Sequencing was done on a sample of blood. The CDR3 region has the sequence CSATDEAGIHNEQFF. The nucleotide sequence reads TGCAGTGCTACGGACGAGGCGGGAATCCACAATGAGCAGTTCTTC.